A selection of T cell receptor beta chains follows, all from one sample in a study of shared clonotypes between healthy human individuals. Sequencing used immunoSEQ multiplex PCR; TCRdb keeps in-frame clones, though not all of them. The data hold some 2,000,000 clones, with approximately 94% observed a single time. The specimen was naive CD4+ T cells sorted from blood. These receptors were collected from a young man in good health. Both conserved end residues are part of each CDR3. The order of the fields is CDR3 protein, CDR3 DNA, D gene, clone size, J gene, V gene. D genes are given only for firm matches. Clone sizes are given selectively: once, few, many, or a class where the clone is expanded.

CDR3aa: CASSFGTANEKLFF
CDR3nt: TGCGCCAGCAGCTTCGGGACAGCTAATGAAAAACTGTTTTTT
d_gene: TRBD1
abundance: once
j_gene: TRBJ1-4
v_gene: TRBV5-1

CDR3aa: CASQVGGTEAFF
CDR3nt: TGTGCCAGCCAGGTCGGAGGGACTGAAGCTTTCTTT
d_gene: NA
abundance: NA
j_gene: TRBJ1-1
v_gene: TRBV2

CDR3aa: CASSLWTGANTGELFF
CDR3nt: TGCGCCAGCAGCCTGTGGACAGGGGCTAACACCGGGGAGCTGTTTTTT
d_gene: TRBD1
abundance: NA
j_gene: TRBJ2-2
v_gene: TRBV4-3

CDR3aa: CASSQDRLAGWNAEAFF
CDR3nt: TGTGCCAGCAGCCAAGATAGGTTGGCAGGGTGGAACGCTGAAGCTTTCTTT
d_gene: NA
abundance: NA
j_gene: TRBJ1-1
v_gene: TRBV14

CDR3aa: CASSFWGQGKETQYF
CDR3nt: TGTGCCAGCAGCTTCTGGGGGCAGGGGAAAGAGACCCAGTACTTC
d_gene: NA
abundance: NA
j_gene: TRBJ2-5
v_gene: TRBV5-8

CDR3aa: CASTDSNQPQHF
CDR3nt: TGTGCCAGTACAGATAGCAATCAGCCCCAGCATTTT
d_gene: NA
abundance: NA
j_gene: TRBJ1-5
v_gene: TRBV19

CDR3aa: CASSYRGENTEAFF
CDR3nt: TGTGCCAGCAGCTACCGGGGTGAGAACACTGAAGCTTTCTTT
d_gene: NA
abundance: NA
j_gene: TRBJ1-1
v_gene: TRBV7-9

CDR3aa: CASSPQSPGFDEQFF
CDR3nt: TGTGCCAGCAGCCCGCAATCCCCGGGTTTCGATGAGCAGTTCTTC
d_gene: NA
abundance: NA
j_gene: TRBJ2-1
v_gene: TRBV7-3

CDR3aa: CASSTGGTGELFF
CDR3nt: TGTGCCAGTAGTACAGGAGGAACCGGGGAGCTGTTTTTT
d_gene: NA
abundance: NA
j_gene: TRBJ2-2
v_gene: TRBV19

CDR3aa: CASSLVTGFENIQYF
CDR3nt: TGTGCCAGCAGCTTAGTGACAGGGTTCGAAAACATTCAGTACTTC
d_gene: TRBD1
abundance: NA
j_gene: TRBJ2-4
v_gene: TRBV7-9

CDR3aa: CASSLALAGYYEQYF
CDR3nt: TGCGCCAGCAGCTTGGCCCTAGCGGGATACTACGAGCAGTACTTC
d_gene: TRBD2
abundance: NA
j_gene: TRBJ2-7
v_gene: TRBV5-1

CDR3aa: CASSEMAAYGYTF
CDR3nt: TGTGCCAGCAGTGAAATGGCAGCATATGGCTACACCTTC
d_gene: NA
abundance: NA
j_gene: TRBJ1-2
v_gene: TRBV6-1

CDR3aa: CASSLTGTYEQYF
CDR3nt: TGTGCCAGCAGCCTGACGGGCACTTACGAGCAGTACTTC
d_gene: NA
abundance: once
j_gene: TRBJ2-7
v_gene: TRBV25-1

CDR3aa: CASSPSQGVNGQAKLFF
CDR3nt: TGTGCCAGCTCACCATCCCAGGGGGTGAATGGCCAGGCCAAACTGTTTTTT
d_gene: TRBD1
abundance: once
j_gene: TRBJ1-4
v_gene: TRBV18

CDR3aa: CASSPSGTNRNYEQYF
CDR3nt: TGTGCCAGCTCACCTAGCGGGACTAACCGAAACTACGAGCAGTACTTC
d_gene: TRBD2
abundance: NA
j_gene: TRBJ2-7
v_gene: TRBV18

CDR3aa: CASSLWPTEAFF
CDR3nt: TGTGCCAGCAGTTTATGGCCCACTGAAGCTTTCTTT
d_gene: NA
abundance: NA
j_gene: TRBJ1-1
v_gene: TRBV28

CDR3aa: CASSLGGTTDNEQFF
CDR3nt: TGCGCCAGCAGCTTGGGGGGGACTACCGACAATGAGCAGTTCTTC
d_gene: TRBD2
abundance: NA
j_gene: TRBJ2-1
v_gene: TRBV5-1

CDR3aa: CASSPNRDTYEQYF
CDR3nt: TGTGCCAGCAGCCCCAACAGGGATACCTACGAGCAGTACTTC
d_gene: NA
abundance: NA
j_gene: TRBJ2-7
v_gene: TRBV7-2

CDR3aa: CASSQDAGPNYGYTF
CDR3nt: TGCGCCAGCAGCCAAGATGCAGGGCCAAACTATGGCTACACCTTC
d_gene: NA
abundance: NA
j_gene: TRBJ1-2
v_gene: TRBV4-3

CDR3aa: CASSSGQGIYGYTF
CDR3nt: TGTGCCAGCAGCTCGGGACAGGGGATCTATGGCTACACCTTC
d_gene: TRBD1
abundance: NA
j_gene: TRBJ1-2
v_gene: TRBV7-9

CDR3aa: CASSSPGQGSGNTIYF
CDR3nt: TGTGCCAGCAGTTCCCCAGGACAGGGCAGTGGAAACACCATATATTTT
d_gene: TRBD1
abundance: NA
j_gene: TRBJ1-3
v_gene: TRBV28

CDR3aa: CASSWNRNTEAFF
CDR3nt: TGTGCCAGCAGCTGGAACAGGAACACTGAAGCTTTCTTT
d_gene: NA
abundance: NA
j_gene: TRBJ1-1
v_gene: TRBV5-6

CDR3aa: CAITVGSGSDNEQFF
CDR3nt: TGTGCCATCACCGTCGGTAGCGGGAGTGACAATGAGCAGTTCTTC
d_gene: TRBD2
abundance: NA
j_gene: TRBJ2-1
v_gene: TRBV10-3

CDR3aa: CASSFPLSGNTIYF
CDR3nt: TGTGCCAGCAGCTTTCCTCTATCTGGAAACACCATATATTTT
d_gene: NA
abundance: NA
j_gene: TRBJ1-3
v_gene: TRBV7-9

CDR3aa: CASSTRTGTYGYTF
CDR3nt: TGTGCCAGCAGCACTAGGACAGGGACCTATGGCTACACCTTC
d_gene: TRBD1
abundance: NA
j_gene: TRBJ1-2
v_gene: TRBV11-2

CDR3aa: CASSPVAGGPLETQYF
CDR3nt: TGTGCCAGCAGCCCCGTAGCGGGAGGGCCCTTAGAGACCCAGTACTTC
d_gene: TRBD2
abundance: NA
j_gene: TRBJ2-5
v_gene: TRBV13

CDR3aa: CASSAEDARAYGYTF
CDR3nt: TGTGCCAGCAGCGCAGAAGACGCCAGGGCCTATGGCTACACCTTC
d_gene: NA
abundance: NA
j_gene: TRBJ1-2
v_gene: TRBV9

CDR3aa: CASSPMTGGTEAFF
CDR3nt: TGTGCCAGCAGCCCAATGACAGGGGGCACTGAAGCTTTCTTT
d_gene: TRBD1
abundance: NA
j_gene: TRBJ1-1
v_gene: TRBV9

CDR3aa: CASSYGRDYGYTF
CDR3nt: TGTGCCAGCAGTTACGGGAGGGACTATGGCTACACCTTC
d_gene: NA
abundance: NA
j_gene: TRBJ1-2
v_gene: TRBV6-5

CDR3aa: CSVEDLGGDEQYF
CDR3nt: TGCAGCGTTGAAGACCTGGGGGGGGACGAGCAGTACTTC
d_gene: TRBD2
abundance: NA
j_gene: TRBJ2-7
v_gene: TRBV29-1

CDR3aa: CASSFGGYEQYF
CDR3nt: TGCGCCAGCAGCTTCGGGGGCTACGAGCAGTACTTC
d_gene: NA
abundance: NA
j_gene: TRBJ2-7
v_gene: TRBV5-1

CDR3aa: CASREIQGTGYEQYF
CDR3nt: TGTGCCAGCAGGGAAATCCAGGGTACCGGCTACGAGCAGTACTTC
d_gene: NA
abundance: NA
j_gene: TRBJ2-7
v_gene: TRBV6-1

CDR3aa: CASTRDRNTEAFF
CDR3nt: TGTGCCAGCACGCGGGACAGGAACACTGAAGCTTTCTTT
d_gene: TRBD1
abundance: NA
j_gene: TRBJ1-1
v_gene: TRBV28

CDR3aa: CASSLFRVGTGELFF
CDR3nt: TGTGCCAGCAGTTTATTCCGGGTAGGAACCGGGGAGCTGTTTTTT
d_gene: NA
abundance: NA
j_gene: TRBJ2-2
v_gene: TRBV27

CDR3aa: CASSFHSGGAKNEQFF
CDR3nt: TGTGCCAGCAGTTTTCATAGCGGGGGGGCAAAGAATGAGCAGTTCTTC
d_gene: TRBD2
abundance: NA
j_gene: TRBJ2-1
v_gene: TRBV28

CDR3aa: CASSLGRGGTGELFF
CDR3nt: TGTGCCAGCAGCTTAGGCAGGGGAGGCACCGGGGAGCTGTTTTTT
d_gene: NA
abundance: once
j_gene: TRBJ2-2
v_gene: TRBV7-3

CDR3aa: CASSQVLARSLNTEAFF
CDR3nt: TGCGCCAGCAGCCAAGTCCTCGCCCGATCCTTGAACACTGAAGCTTTCTTT
d_gene: NA
abundance: NA
j_gene: TRBJ1-1
v_gene: TRBV4-1

CDR3aa: CASSTWTGGTGELFF
CDR3nt: TGTGCCAGCAGCACCTGGACAGGGGGCACCGGGGAGCTGTTTTTT
d_gene: TRBD1
abundance: NA
j_gene: TRBJ2-2
v_gene: TRBV7-9

CDR3aa: CASSLGWYQPQHF
CDR3nt: TGTGCCAGCAGCTTAGGTTGGTATCAGCCCCAGCATTTT
d_gene: NA
abundance: NA
j_gene: TRBJ1-5
v_gene: TRBV7-2

CDR3aa: CASSSHYRWGQNNEQFF
CDR3nt: TGCGCCAGCAGCTCTCACTATCGTTGGGGACAAAACAATGAGCAGTTCTTC
d_gene: NA
abundance: NA
j_gene: TRBJ2-1
v_gene: TRBV5-1

CDR3aa: CASSSGQKETQYF
CDR3nt: TGTGCCAGCAGTTCCGGACAGAAAGAGACCCAGTACTTC
d_gene: NA
abundance: NA
j_gene: TRBJ2-5
v_gene: TRBV2

CDR3aa: CAISDWVGQETQYF
CDR3nt: TGTGCCATCAGTGATTGGGTGGGACAAGAGACCCAGTACTTC
d_gene: NA
abundance: NA
j_gene: TRBJ2-5
v_gene: TRBV10-3